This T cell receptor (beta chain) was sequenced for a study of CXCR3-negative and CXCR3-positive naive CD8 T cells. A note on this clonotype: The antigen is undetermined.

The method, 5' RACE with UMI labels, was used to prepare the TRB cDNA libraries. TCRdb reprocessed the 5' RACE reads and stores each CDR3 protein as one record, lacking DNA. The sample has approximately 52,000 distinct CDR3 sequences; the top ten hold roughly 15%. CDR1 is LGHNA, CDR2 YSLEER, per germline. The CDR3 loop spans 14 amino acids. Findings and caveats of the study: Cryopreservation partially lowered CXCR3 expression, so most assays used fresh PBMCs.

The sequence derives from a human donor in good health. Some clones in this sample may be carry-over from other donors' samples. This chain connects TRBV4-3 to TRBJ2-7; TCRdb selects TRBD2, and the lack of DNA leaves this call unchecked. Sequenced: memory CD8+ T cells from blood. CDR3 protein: CASSQDLRVYEQYF.